The 21 T cell receptor beta chains reported below all come from one sample, sequenced in a study of beta chain features in type 1 diabetes. Broader study findings: Among all four CD4+ subsets, Type 1 diabetes patients had TCRB CDR3s that were moderately but significantly shorter.

Expressed TCRB transcripts got sequenced, as all isolated RNA was reverse transcribed. Produced via immunoSEQ multiplex PCR; TCRdb's table is partial and in-frame only. The table lists over 200,000 clones, approximately 10% of them singletons. No antigen has been identified for these receptors. The sample taken for sequencing was naive CD4+ T cells from blood. Source of these receptors: a man aged 25-40 years with type 1 diabetes.

V gene TRBV7-9 combines with J gene TRBJ1-5; tentatively, D is TRBD1 (5 bases). CDR1 SEHNR and CDR2 FQNEAQ come from the germline V gene (reference sequence). V gave up 1 base and J gave up 6 bases, with 13 bases separating them. This CDR3 has 15 amino acids. The CDR3 reads CASSLEGSLGQPQHF. CDR3 sequence (DNA): TGTGCCAGCAGCTTAGAGGGGTCCTTGGGTCAGCCCCAGCATTTT.

A few counts support this clone. CDR3 amino acids: CASSAQSLNTGELFF. For the CDR3, the DNA is TGTGCCAGTAGTGCCCAGTCCCTGAACACCGGGGAGCTGTTTTTT. J is TRBJ2-2 and V is TRBV19; D unclear. V lost 5 bases and J 1 base, leaving 11 bases between the germline ends. Germline V lookup: CDR1 LNHDA, CDR2 SQIVND (reference sequence). The CDR3 sequence is 15 residues long. Together with reference TRBV19 and TRBJ2-2, the CDR3 gives the full variable domain: DGGITQSPKYLFRKEGQNVTLSCEQNLNHDAMYWYRQDPGQGLRLIYYSQIVNDFQKGDIAEGYSVSREKKESFPLTVTSAQKNPTAFYLCASSAQSLNTGELFFGEGSRLTVL.

This chain joins TRBV29-1 and TRBJ1-1; 8 nucleotides align to TRBD1. The CDR3 spans 12 residues. Trimming took 6 bases from V and 7 from J; bases not matched to a gene: 7. The germline V gene has CDR1 SQVTM and CDR2 ANQGSEA. The CDR3 DNA reads TGCAGCGTGGGCAGGGGGCGAGGTGAAGCTTTCTTT. As protein: CSVGRGRGEAFF.

This clone was detected only a few times. Other DNA sequences of this sample code for an identical CDR3. V usage is TRBV9 and J usage is TRBJ2-5; a weak D match, TRBD2 (5 bases). There are 13 residues in the CDR3. Trimming removed 0 bases at V and 5 bases at J, with 8 bases between. Germline V lookup: CDR1 SGDLS, CDR2 YYNGEE. The CDR3 reads CASSVGGLETQYF. DNA for the CDR3: TGTGCCAGCAGCGTAGGTGGACTCGAGACCCAGTACTTC.

This clone has more than one count but fewer than ten. CDR3 in amino acids: CASGQGLAGGSYEQYF. The CDR3 DNA follows: TGTGCCAGCGGCCAAGGACTAGCGGGGGGTTCCTACGAGCAGTACTTC. The chain has TRBV2 and TRBJ2-7; 14 bases are shared with TRBD2. The V gene end was trimmed by 8 bases and the J gene end by 1 base; junction bases not matched to a gene: 7. The CDR3 covers 16 residues. From germline, CDR1 is SNHLY and CDR2 FYNNEI.

V and J are TRBV9 and TRBJ2-3, with D unresolved. Deletions cut 4 bases from V and 5 bases from J, with 17 bases between. This CDR3 contains 15 residues. In germline, CDR1 is SGDLS, CDR2 YYNGEE. For the CDR3, the DNA is TGTGCCAGCAGCAATTCGGCTCGAACTATAGATACGCAGTATTTT. It codes for CASSNSARTIDTQYF.

This clone turned up a few times. V and J are TRBV9 and TRBJ2-7; D gene ambiguous. From germline, CDR1 is SGDLS and CDR2 YYNGEE. Deletions cut 2 bases from V and 5 bases from J, with 17 bases between. The CDR3 length is 15 residues. The CDR3 loop reads CASSVSGSLADEQYF. In DNA form, the CDR3 reads TGTGCCAGCAGCGTTTCAGGCTCCCTCGCAGACGAGCAGTACTTC.

V is TRBV18 and J is TRBJ2-6; D remains ambiguous. CDR1 KGHSH and CDR2 LQKENI come from the germline V gene. V was cut by 1 base and J by 0 bases, with 10 bases left in between. The CDR3 has 17 residues. Here the CDR3 reads CASSPRLQSSGANVLTF. The CDR3 region has the DNA TGTGCCAGCTCACCACGTTTACAGAGCTCTGGGGCCAACGTCCTGACTTTC.

This chain links TRBV4-2 with TRBJ1-1; 9 bases are a match to TRBD1. Germline CDR1 reads LGHNA; CDR2 reads YNFKEQ. The CDR3 extends over 16 amino acids. Losses at the gene ends were 2 bases for V and 4 bases for J; bases not matched to a gene: 8. This CDR3 is CASSQRDRVIGTEAFF. The CDR3 DNA reads TGTGCCAGCAGCCAACGGGACAGGGTGATCGGCACTGAAGCTTTCTTT.

The V gene is TRBV7-2, the J gene TRBJ2-7; 7 positions match TRBD1. The V gene end was trimmed by 5 bases and the J gene end by 3 bases; junction bases not matched to a gene: 13. From germline, CDR1 is SGHTA and CDR2 FQGNSA. The CDR3 is 16 residues long. In nucleotides, the CDR3 is TGTGCCAGCAGCCTCTTCGGGACAGAGATGATCTACGAGCAGTACTTC. Protein sequence: CASSLFGTEMIYEQYF.

There are a few counts of this clone. This rearrangement joins TRBV7-2 to TRBJ1-2, with D uncertain. The CDR3 contains 11 residues. From germline, CDR1 is SGHTA and CDR2 FQGNSA. The ends were cut back, 5 bases at V and 3 bases at J, with 4 bases in the middle. The CDR3 loop reads CASSIYYGYTF. The CDR3, as DNA: TGTGCCAGCAGCATATACTATGGCTACACCTTC.

In this sample, this clone turned up a few times. The CDR3: CASSAGVGGGYTF. The CDR3 coding sequence is TGTGCCAGCAGCGCCGGAGTCGGGGGTGGCTACACCTTC. The genes are TRBV9 and TRBJ1-2; D may be TRBD1 (5 bases). Trimming took off 3 bases at V and 7 bases at J, with 13 bases between the two ends. The CDR3 is 13 amino acids. Germline assignment: CDR1 SGDLS and CDR2 YYNGEE.

On this clone: Other nucleotide sequences in the sample specify the same CDR3. The rearrangement joins TRBV7-9 to TRBJ1-1; a possible D gene is TRBD1 (5 bases). Looked up from germline, CDR1 is SEHNR and CDR2 is FQNEAQ (reference sequence). Trimming left V 1 base short and J 0 bases short, with 6 bases between. This CDR3 region has 14 residues. The CDR3: CASSLGQLNTEAFF. The DNA for the CDR3 is TGTGCCAGCAGCTTAGGACAGTTGAACACTGAAGCTTTCTTT. Filled out from reference TRBV7-9 and TRBJ1-1, the complete variable domain reads DTGVSQNPRHKITKRGQNVTFRCDPISEHNRLYWYRQTLGQGPEFLTYFQNEAQLEKSRLLSDRFSAERPKGSFSTLEIQRTEQGDSAMYLCASSLGQLNTEAFFGQGTRLTVV.

This clone was observed a few times. The rearrangement links TRBV28 to TRBJ2-7; 8 nucleotides align to TRBD1. The germline gives CDR1 MDHEN, CDR2 SYDVKM. V lost 6 bases, J lost 2 bases, and 6 bases stayed unmatched. This CDR3 spans 14 amino acids. The chain's CDR3 is CASSSGQGTYEQYF. The CDR3 coding sequence is TGTGCCAGCAGCAGCGGACAGGGTACCTACGAGCAGTACTTC.

The chain recombines TRBV28 with TRBJ2-7; TRBD1 aligns across 7 bases. Trimming removed 6 bases from V and 1 base from J; junction bases left unmatched: 9. Germline-derived CDR1 and CDR2 are MDHEN and SYDVKM. The CDR3 is 15 residues long. CDR3: CASSSDRVGSYEQYF. The CDR3 DNA sequence: TGTGCCAGCAGCTCCGACAGGGTGGGGTCCTACGAGCAGTACTTC.

About this clone: The junction differs from germline at one of its ends, possibly a read error. The CDR3 nucleotides are TGTGCCAGCAGCCAGGGACATTCGCCCCTCCACTTT. Translating it yields CASSQGHSPLHF. The rearrangement uses TRBV5-6 and TRBJ1-6, with a possible D match to TRBD1 (6 bases). The CDR3 is made up of 12 amino acids. Germline assignment: CDR1 SGHDT and CDR2 YYEEEE.

This clone came up a few times. The chain recombines TRBV28 with TRBJ2-7, with 14 bases fitting TRBD2. This CDR3 spans 15 amino acids. The trim removed 7 bases at V and 1 base at J, leaving 3 bases unmatched. CDR1 is MDHEN, CDR2 SYDVKM, per germline. This CDR3 is CASTGLAGGSYEQYF. CDR3 sequence (DNA): TGTGCCAGCACCGGACTAGCGGGGGGTTCCTACGAGCAGTACTTC.

This clone has only a few counts. The genes are TRBV29-1 and TRBJ2-7, with TRBD1 matching over 9 bases. The length of the CDR3 is 14 residues. The V gene's germline CDR1 is SQVTM and CDR2 ANQGSEA. The junction had 10 bases not matched to a gene; V was cut back by 8 bases and J by 2 bases. The CDR3 DNA reads TGCAGCCCCGAAGGGACAGGGAACACCTACGAGCAGTACTTC. It specifies CSPEGTGNTYEQYF.

The chain employs TRBV19 and TRBJ2-6; weak D call: TRBD2 (5 bases). CDR1 and CDR2 from the germline V gene are LNHDA and SQIVND (reference sequence). Trimming pared 7 bases from V and 0 bases from J, leaving 16 bases between. This CDR3 has 17 residues. CDR3 bases: TGTGCCAGTACCATACCCAGCGGTAGCTCTGGGGCCAACGTCCTGACTTTC. It translates to CASTIPSGSSGANVLTF. The full variable domain, rest sourced from reference TRBV19 and TRBJ2-6, is DGGITQSPKYLFRKEGQNVTLSCEQNLNHDAMYWYRQDPGQGLRLIYYSQIVNDFQKGDIAEGYSVSREKKESFPLTVTSAQKNPTAFYLCASTIPSGSSGANVLTFGAGSRLTVL.

The chain uses TRBV9 and TRBJ2-5; TRBD2 might be the D (6 bases). Germline values: CDR1 SGDLS, CDR2 YYNGEE. The CDR3 consists of 16 residues. V lost 4 bases to trimming and J lost 5 bases, with 21 bases between them. The CDR3 sequence is CASSTLSGGTGETQYF. For the CDR3, the DNA is TGTGCCAGCAGCACCCTTAGCGGCGGGACGGGGGAGACCCAGTACTTC.

This clone turned up a few times. J is TRBJ2-2 and V is TRBV20-1; no definite D call. The CDR3 has 11 residues. V was cut by 5 bases and J by 6 bases, with 7 bases left in between. CDR1 and CDR2 from the germline V gene are DFQATT and SNEGSKA (reference sequence). The CDR3 loop is CSADISGELFF. CDR3 nucleotide sequence: TGCAGTGCTGACATCTCCGGGGAGCTGTTTTTT.